The present T cell receptor (beta chain) was sequenced within a study of siplizumab effects on memory and regulatory T cells. The germline V gene encodes CDR1 GTSNPN and CDR2 SVGIG (reference sequence). The ends were cut back, 3 bases at V and 9 bases at J, with 24 bases in the middle. This CDR3 spans 16 amino acids. With regard to this clone: Its target is unknown.

Broader study findings: It was never confirmed that proliferating Tregs from siplizumab cultures were suppressive. Neither a naive nor a memory phenotype was assignable to roughly 75-96% of proliferating CD4+ or CD8+ clones.

Among a few donor pairs, the unstimulated naive, memory, effector memory and TEMRA subsets underwent sequencing. Some clones are missing from TCRdb's copy, which holds only in-frame ones; the method was immunoSEQ multiplex PCR. The sample has about 56,000 clones, 95% to 98% seen once. Sequenced input: naive CD8+ T cells sorted from blood. The V and J genes are TRBV30 and TRBJ2-1; tentatively, D is TRBD2 (6 bases). The receptor's source is a human donor in good health. CDR3 nucleotides: TGTGCCTGGAGCCAATGGATCGACTTGGTGGAGGGTGAGCAGTTCTTC. Its translation: CAWSQWIDLVEGEQFF. Variable domain in full (rest from reference TRBV30 and TRBJ2-1): SQTIHQWPATLVQPVGSPLSLECTVEGTSNPNLYWYRQAAGRGLQLLFYSVGIGQISSEVPQNLSASRPQDRQFILSSKKLLLSDSGFYLCAWSQWIDLVEGEQFFGPGTRLTVL.